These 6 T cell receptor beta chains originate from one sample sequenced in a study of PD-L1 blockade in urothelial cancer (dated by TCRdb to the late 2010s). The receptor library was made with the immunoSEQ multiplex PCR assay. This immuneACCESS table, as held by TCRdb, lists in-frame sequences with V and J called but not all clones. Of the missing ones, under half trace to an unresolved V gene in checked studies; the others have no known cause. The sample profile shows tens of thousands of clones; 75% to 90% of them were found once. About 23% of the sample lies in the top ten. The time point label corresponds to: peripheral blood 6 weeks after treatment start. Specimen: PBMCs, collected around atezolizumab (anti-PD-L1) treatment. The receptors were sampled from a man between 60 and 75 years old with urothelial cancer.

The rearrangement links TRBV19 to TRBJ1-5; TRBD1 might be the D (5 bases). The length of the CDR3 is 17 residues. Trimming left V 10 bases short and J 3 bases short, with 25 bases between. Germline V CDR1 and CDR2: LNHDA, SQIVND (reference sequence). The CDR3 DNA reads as TGTGCCACCAGCCTCCAGGGTTTACGGCCCGCCAATCAGCCCCAGCATTTT. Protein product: CATSLQGLRPANQPQHF.

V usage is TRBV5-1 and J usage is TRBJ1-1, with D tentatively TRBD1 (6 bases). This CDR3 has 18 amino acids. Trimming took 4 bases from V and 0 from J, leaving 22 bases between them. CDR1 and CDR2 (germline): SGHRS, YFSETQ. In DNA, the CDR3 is TGCGCCAGCAGCCAGGGACATCGCGCAACTTACATGAACACTGAAGCTTTCTTT. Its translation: CASSQGHRATYMNTEAFF.

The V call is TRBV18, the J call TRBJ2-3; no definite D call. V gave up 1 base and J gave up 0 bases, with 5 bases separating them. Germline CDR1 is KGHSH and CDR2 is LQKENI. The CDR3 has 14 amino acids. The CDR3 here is CASSPHPSTDTQYF. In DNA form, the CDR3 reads TGTGCCAGCTCACCACATCCAAGCACAGATACGCAGTATTTT.

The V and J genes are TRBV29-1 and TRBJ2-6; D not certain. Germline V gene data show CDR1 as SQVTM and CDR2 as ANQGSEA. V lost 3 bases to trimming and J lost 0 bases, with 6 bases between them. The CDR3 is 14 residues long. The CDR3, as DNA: TGCAGCGTTGAGAGGAGCTCTGGGGCCAACGTCCTGACTTTC. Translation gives CSVERSSGANVLTF.

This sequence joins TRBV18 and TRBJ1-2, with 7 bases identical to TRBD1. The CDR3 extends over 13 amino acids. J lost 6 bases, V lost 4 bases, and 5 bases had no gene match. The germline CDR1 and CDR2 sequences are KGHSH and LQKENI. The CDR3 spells CASSLTGVDGYTF. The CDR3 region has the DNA TGTGCCAGCTCACTCACAGGGGTGGATGGCTACACCTTC. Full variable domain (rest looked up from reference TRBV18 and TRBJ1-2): NAGVMQNPRHLVRRRGQEARLRCSPMKGHSHVYWYRQLPEEGLKFMVYLQKENIIDESGMPKERFSAEFPKEGPSILRIQQVVRGDSAAYFCASSLTGVDGYTFGSGTRLTVV.

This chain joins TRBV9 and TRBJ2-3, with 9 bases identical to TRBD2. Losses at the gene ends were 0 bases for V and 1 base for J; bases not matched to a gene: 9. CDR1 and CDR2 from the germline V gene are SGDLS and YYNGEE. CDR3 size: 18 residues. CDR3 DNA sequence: TGTGCCAGCAGCGTAGCTACGGTAGCGGGAGTGGGCACAGATACGCAGTATTTT. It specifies CASSVATVAGVGTDTQYF.